The 9 T cell receptor beta chains below come from one sample, sequenced in a study of blood T cell repertoires in COVID-19 (dated by TCRdb to 2018 to 2021). Library generation was performed with the immunoSEQ multiplex PCR assay. The table comes from immuneACCESS by way of TCRdb, which keeps in-frame sequences with V and J called. Part of the clones is missing from these tables; in studies checked, under half for an unresolved V gene and the rest for unknown reasons. This sample lists around 150,000 clones; 77% were detected once. The top ten clonotypes cover approximately 2.8% of the sample. The sequenced sample consisted of peripheral blood. Every receptor here comes from a man between 65 and 85 years old with acute or convalescent COVID-19.

This clone was picked up one time. This chain connects TRBV5-4 to TRBJ2-7, with D tentatively TRBD2 (5 bases). Trimming removed 6 bases from V and 0 bases from J, with 10 bases in between. The CDR3 sequence is 13 residues long. Germline CDR1 reads SGHNT; CDR2 reads YYREEE (reference sequence). CDR3 in amino acids: CASMADYSYEQYF. The CDR3 DNA reads as TGTGCCAGCATGGCAGACTACTCCTACGAGCAGTACTTC.

The chain carries TRBV2 and TRBJ1-2, with D possibly matching TRBD1 (6 bases). This CDR3 spans 12 amino acids. CDR1 and CDR2 from the germline V gene are SNHLY and FYNNEI. The CDR3 loop is CAPGGRGYGYTF. The CDR3 DNA reads as TGTGCTCCCGGAGGCAGGGGCTATGGCTACACCTTC.

This clone has just one count. The chain recombines TRBV10-3 with TRBJ2-5, with 13 nucleotides matching TRBD2. In germline, CDR1 is ENHRY, CDR2 SYGVKD. After removal of 4 bases from V and 4 bases from J, the junction contained 3 bases not matched to a gene. This CDR3 is built from 15 residues. CDR3 amino acids: CAISGGTSGIETQYF. In DNA, the CDR3 is TGTGCCATCAGTGGCGGGACTAGCGGGATAGAGACCCAGTACTTC.

The chain joins TRBV24-1 to TRBJ2-5, with TRBD1 identical over 7 bases. CDR3 length: 15 residues. From germline, CDR1 is KGHDR and CDR2 SFDVKD. Trimming removed 5 bases from V and 0 bases from J; junction bases left unmatched: 5. CDR3 loop: CATSGLQGNQETQYF. The DNA for the CDR3 is TGTGCCACCAGTGGTTTACAGGGGAACCAAGAGACCCAGTACTTC.

The CDR3 region has the DNA TGTGCCAGCAGTGACTCCGGGACAGGGGGCACTGAAGCTTTCTTT. This encodes CASSDSGTGGTEAFF. This sequence joins TRBV28 and TRBJ1-1; 11 nucleotides match TRBD1. The CDR3 is 15 residues long. Germline V gene data show CDR1 as MDHEN and CDR2 as SYDVKM. J gave up 4 bases and V 5 bases, and 6 bases lay outside the gene matches.

The J gene is TRBJ2-1, the V gene TRBV12-3 or TRBV12-4; 8 bases line up with TRBD1. With 5 bases clipped from V and 9 bases from J, the junction kept 3 bases outside the gene matches. CDR3 size: 12 residues. The DNA of the CDR3 is TGTGCCAGCAGTAGAGACAGGGGTGAGCAGTTCTTC. Translating gives CASSRDRGEQFF.

The chain couples TRBV9 to TRBJ1-2; TRBD1 agrees at 9 bases. The length of the CDR3 is 13 residues. The germline V gene has CDR1 SGDLS and CDR2 YYNGEE. The V and J ends lost 3 bases and 8 bases, in that order; junction bases with no gene match: 5. The CDR3 sequence: CASSAGTGNGYTF. The CDR3 DNA reads as TGTGCCAGCAGCGCAGGGACAGGGAACGGCTACACCTTC.

This rearrangement joins TRBV5-4 to TRBJ2-2, with 11 bases that match TRBD1. The V gene end was trimmed by 4 bases and the J gene end by 7 bases; junction bases not matched to a gene: 12. The CDR3 consists of 17 residues. The germline CDR1 and CDR2 sequences are SGHNT and YYREEE (reference sequence). CDR3 nucleotides: TGTGCCAGCAGCCCCTCGATGGACAGGGGGCAGGGCGGGGAGCTGTTTTTT. Its translation: CASSPSMDRGQGGELFF.

This chain uses TRBV6-5 with TRBJ1-5, with 9 positions matching TRBD1. The germline CDR1 and CDR2 sequences are MNHEY and SVGAGI. With V trimmed by 5 bases and J by 5 bases, 4 bases remained unmatched. The CDR3 has 14 amino acids. The CDR3 loop is CASSRQGGDQPQHF. DNA for the CDR3: TGTGCCAGCAGTCGACAGGGGGGGGATCAGCCCCAGCATTTT.